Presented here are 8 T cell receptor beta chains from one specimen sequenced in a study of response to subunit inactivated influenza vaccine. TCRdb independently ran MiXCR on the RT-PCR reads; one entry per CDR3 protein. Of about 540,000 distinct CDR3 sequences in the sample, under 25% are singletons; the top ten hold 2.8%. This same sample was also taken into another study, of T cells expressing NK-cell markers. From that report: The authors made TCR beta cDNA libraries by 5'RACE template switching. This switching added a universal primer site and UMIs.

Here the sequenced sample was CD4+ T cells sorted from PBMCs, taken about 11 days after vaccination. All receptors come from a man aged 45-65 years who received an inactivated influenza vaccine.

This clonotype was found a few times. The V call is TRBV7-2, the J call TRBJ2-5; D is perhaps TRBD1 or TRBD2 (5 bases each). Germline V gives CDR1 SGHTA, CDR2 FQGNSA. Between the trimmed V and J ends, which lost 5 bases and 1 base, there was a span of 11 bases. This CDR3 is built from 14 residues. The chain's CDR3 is CASSPGPSQETQYF. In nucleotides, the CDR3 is TGTGCCAGCAGCCCGGGACCGTCCCAAGAGACCCAGTACTTC. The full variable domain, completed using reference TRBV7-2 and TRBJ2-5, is GAGVSQSPSNKVTEKGKDVELRCDPISGHTALYWYRQSLGQGLEFLIYFQGNSAPDKSGLPSDRFSAERTGGSVSTLTIQRTQQEDSAVYLCASSPGPSQETQYFGPGTRLLVL.

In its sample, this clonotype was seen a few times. CDR3: CASLGLDIDTQYF. The CDR3 DNA follows: TGTGCCAGCCTTGGACTAGATATAGATACGCAGTATTTT. The rearrangement uses TRBV12-3 or TRBV12-4 and TRBJ2-3; 7 nucleotides match TRBD2. CDR3 size: 13 residues. The trim removed 8 bases at V and 5 bases at J, leaving 7 bases unmatched.

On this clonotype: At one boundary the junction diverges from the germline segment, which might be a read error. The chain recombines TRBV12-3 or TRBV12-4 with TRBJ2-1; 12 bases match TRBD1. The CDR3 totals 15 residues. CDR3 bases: TGTGCCAGCACTTTACGGGACAGGGGGCGGAATGAGCAGTTCTTC. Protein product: CASTLRDRGRNEQFF.

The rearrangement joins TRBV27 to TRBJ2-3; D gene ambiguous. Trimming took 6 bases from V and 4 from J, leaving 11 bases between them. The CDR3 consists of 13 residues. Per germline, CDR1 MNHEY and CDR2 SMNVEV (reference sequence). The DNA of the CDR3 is TGTGCCAGCAGCTATGCCCCACCAGATACGCAGTATTTT. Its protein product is CASSYAPPDTQYF.

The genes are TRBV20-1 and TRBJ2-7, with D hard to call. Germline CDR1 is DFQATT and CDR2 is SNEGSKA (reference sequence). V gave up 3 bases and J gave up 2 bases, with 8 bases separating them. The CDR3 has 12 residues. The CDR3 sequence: CSASVQAYEQYF. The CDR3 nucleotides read TGCAGTGCTAGTGTCCAGGCCTACGAGCAGTACTTC.

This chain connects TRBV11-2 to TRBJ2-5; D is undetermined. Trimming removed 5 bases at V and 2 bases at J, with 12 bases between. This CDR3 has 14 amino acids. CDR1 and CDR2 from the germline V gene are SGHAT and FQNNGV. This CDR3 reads CASSLDTVQETQYF. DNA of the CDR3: TGTGCCAGCAGCCTCGACACCGTTCAAGAGACCCAGTACTTC.

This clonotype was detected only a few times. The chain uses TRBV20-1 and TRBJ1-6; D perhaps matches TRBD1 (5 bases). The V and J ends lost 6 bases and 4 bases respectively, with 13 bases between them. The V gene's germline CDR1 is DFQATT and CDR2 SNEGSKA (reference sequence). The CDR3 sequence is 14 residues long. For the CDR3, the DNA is TGCAGTGCCTCTTGGGGGGGATATAATTCACCCCTCCACTTT. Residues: CSASWGGYNSPLHF.

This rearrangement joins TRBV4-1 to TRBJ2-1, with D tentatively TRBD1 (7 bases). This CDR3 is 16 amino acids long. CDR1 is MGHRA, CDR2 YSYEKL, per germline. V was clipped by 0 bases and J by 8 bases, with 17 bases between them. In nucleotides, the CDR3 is TGCGCCAGCAGCCAAGATAGGATTCTCAGGGGGGATGAGCAGTTCTTC. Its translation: CASSQDRILRGDEQFF.